A selection of T cell receptor beta chains follows, all from one sample in a study of cytomegalovirus exposure and HLA in healthy donors. TCRdb's table, derived via immunoSEQ multiplex PCR, lists solely in-frame clones and lacks some. The table includes 90,000 to 110,000 clones, under 85% detected once. Sequenced material: PBMCs. The receptor source for this set is a man aged 25 to 45 in good health and CMV-seronegative. Each CDR3 is given with its conserved first and last residue. The order of the fields is CDR3 length, clone size, D gene, V gene, J gene, CDR3 DNA, CDR3 protein. The D gene is left open where the match is weak. Only part of the rows carry a size: once, few, many, or a class if the clone is expanded.

length: 16
size: .
D: TRBD2
V: TRBV4-1
J: TRBJ2-1
DNA: TGCGCCAGCAGCCAAGGACTAGCGGGACTCTACAATGAGCAGTTCTTC
CDR3: CASSQGLAGLYNEQFF

length: 14
size: .
D: TRBD2
V: TRBV2
J: TRBJ2-7
DNA: TGTGCCAGCAGTGAGGGCCGGGGGGACTACGAGCAGTACTTC
CDR3: CASSEGRGDYEQYF

length: 14
size: .
D: TRBD1
V: TRBV11-2
J: TRBJ1-5
DNA: TGTGCCAGCAGCATTGACAGGGACAATCAGCCCCAGCATTTT
CDR3: CASSIDRDNQPQHF

length: 15
size: .
D: TRBD2
V: TRBV5-4
J: TRBJ2-2
DNA: TGTGCCAGCAGCGCGATAGCGGGGGGGCCCGGGGAGCTGTTTTTT
CDR3: CASSAIAGGPGELFF

length: 15
size: .
D: TRBD1
V: TRBV2
J: TRBJ2-3
DNA: TGTGCCAGCACCCAACAGGGGGCAAGGGCAGATACGCAGTATTTT
CDR3: CASTQQGARADTQYF

length: 15
size: .
D: .
V: TRBV4-3
J: TRBJ1-2
DNA: TGCGCCAGCAGCAAAGAACAGCGGGTTGGCTATGGCTACACCTTC
CDR3: CASSKEQRVGYGYTF

length: 15
size: .
D: TRBD1
V: TRBV11-3
J: TRBJ2-7
DNA: TGTGCCAGCAGCTTGGCCGGGACAGGCCCCTACGAGCAGTACTTC
CDR3: CASSLAGTGPYEQYF

length: 15
size: .
D: .
V: TRBV7-2
J: TRBJ1-3
DNA: TGTGCCAGCAGCTTAACGGGAGTCTCTGGAAACACCATATATTTT
CDR3: CASSLTGVSGNTIYF

length: 14
size: .
D: TRBD2
V: TRBV6-4
J: TRBJ2-3
DNA: TGTGCCAGCAGTGGACTAGCGGGAGCAGATACGCAGTATTTT
CDR3: CASSGLAGADTQYF

length: 13
size: .
D: TRBD1
V: TRBV5-5
J: TRBJ1-2
DNA: TGTGCCAGCAGCTTGAAACAGGGGGTCGGCTACACCTTC
CDR3: CASSLKQGVGYTF

length: 16
size: .
D: TRBD2
V: TRBV19
J: TRBJ2-1
DNA: TGTGCCAGTACTCAGACCGGGGGGGCTATCGGGCATGAGCAGTTCTTC
CDR3: CASTQTGGAIGHEQFF

length: 13
size: .
D: .
V: TRBV10-1
J: TRBJ1-4
DNA: TGCGCCAGCAGTGAGGCGGTTAATGAAAAACTGTTTTTT
CDR3: CASSEAVNEKLFF

length: 16
size: .
D: .
V: TRBV11-2
J: TRBJ1-4
DNA: TGTGCCAGCAGCTTAGATCCCCCGGGAGGAGATGAAAAACTGTTTTTT
CDR3: CASSLDPPGGDEKLFF

length: 13
size: .
D: .
V: TRBV28
J: TRBJ2-7
DNA: TGTGCCAGCATCCACCGGGAACACTACGAGCAGTACTTC
CDR3: CASIHREHYEQYF

length: 15
size: .
D: TRBD1
V: TRBV19
J: TRBJ1-2
DNA: TGTGCCAGTAGTATAGTCCAAGGACAGGGAGGTGGCTACACCTTC
CDR3: CASSIVQGQGGGYTF

length: 16
size: few
D: .
V: TRBV5-4
J: TRBJ2-1
DNA: TGTGCCAGCAGCTTGCGGTCGGGACAAGCATTCAATGAGCAGTTCTTC
CDR3: CASSLRSGQAFNEQFF

length: 16
size: .
D: .
V: TRBV27
J: TRBJ1-5
DNA: TGTGCCAGCAGTGCGAACGCGGGTTTTACGAATCAGCCCCAGCATTTT
CDR3: CASSANAGFTNQPQHF

length: 14
size: .
D: .
V: TRBV5-1
J: TRBJ2-3
DNA: TGCGCCAGCAGCTTGATCGGGTCCGATGATACGCAGTATTTT
CDR3: CASSLIGSDDTQYF

length: 16
size: .
D: TRBD2
V: TRBV4-1
J: TRBJ2-1
DNA: TGCGCCAGCAGCCAAGGGCGGGGGAGCTCCTACAATGAGCAGTTCTTC
CDR3: CASSQGRGSSYNEQFF

length: 17
size: .
D: .
V: TRBV4-3
J: TRBJ1-4
DNA: TGCGCCAGCAGCCAAGGAGTGGGGGCCGCAACTAATGAAAAACTGTTTTTT
CDR3: CASSQGVGAATNEKLFF

length: 14
size: .
D: .
V: TRBV10-2
J: TRBJ1-1
DNA: TGCGCCAGCAGTGAAAGAGGGAGAGGCACTGAAGCTTTCTTT
CDR3: CASSERGRGTEAFF

length: 17
size: once
D: .
V: TRBV14
J: TRBJ2-1
DNA: TGTGCCAGCAGCCAAGATATGAGTGAGCGTATCTACAATGAGCAGTTCTTC
CDR3: CASSQDMSERIYNEQFF

length: 15
size: .
D: .
V: TRBV6-5
J: TRBJ1-2
DNA: TGTGCCAGCAGTTCTAGGGAATCGGGGAACTATGGCTACACCTTC
CDR3: CASSSRESGNYGYTF

length: 16
size: .
D: .
V: TRBV13
J: TRBJ1-2
DNA: TGTGCCAGCAGCTTACAGGACTCCTCAGGCCCGGATGGCTACACCTTC
CDR3: CASSLQDSSGPDGYTF

length: 13
size: .
D: TRBD1
V: TRBV29-1
J: TRBJ1-2
DNA: TGCAGCGTTGAGGGACAGGGTTCCTATGGCTACACCTTC
CDR3: CSVEGQGSYGYTF

length: 15
size: .
D: TRBD1
V: TRBV6-1
J: TRBJ2-7
DNA: TGTGCCAGCAGTCTGACTCGGACAGGAACCTACGAGCAGTACTTC
CDR3: CASSLTRTGTYEQYF

length: 15
size: .
D: TRBD1
V: TRBV6-1
J: TRBJ2-7
DNA: TGTGCCAGCACTTCAGCGACAGGGGGCGCGTACGAGCAGTACTTC
CDR3: CASTSATGGAYEQYF

length: 15
size: .
D: .
V: TRBV6-5
J: TRBJ1-1
DNA: TGTGCCACCAGACCCTCCTACGTAAGGAACACTGAAGCTTTCTTT
CDR3: CATRPSYVRNTEAFF

length: 12
size: .
D: .
V: TRBV6-5
J: TRBJ2-3
DNA: TGTGCGGCGAGGCGGGACACAGATACGCAGTATTTT
CDR3: CAARRDTDTQYF

length: 16
size: .
D: .
V: TRBV21-1
J: TRBJ2-7
DNA: TGTGCCAGCAGCAAATTCGAGGAGACTCCAATCTACGAGCAGTACTTC
CDR3: CASSKFEETPIYEQYF

length: 16
size: .
D: .
V: TRBV27
J: TRBJ2-5
DNA: TGTGCCAGCAGTTTATACACTAGCGGACTGCAGGGGGCCCAGTACTTC
CDR3: CASSLYTSGLQGAQYF

length: 12
size: .
D: .
V: TRBV11-2
J: TRBJ2-3
DNA: TGTGCCAGCAGCTTAGCAGTGGATACGCAGTATTTT
CDR3: CASSLAVDTQYF

length: 16
size: .
D: .
V: TRBV7-9
J: TRBJ1-2
DNA: TGTGCCAGCAACGACGGAGGAGCCCCGTCATTCTATGGCTACACCTTC
CDR3: CASNDGGAPSFYGYTF

length: 15
size: .
D: .
V: TRBV7-2
J: TRBJ2-3
DNA: TGTGCCAGCAGCTTAAACGGGGGAAGCACAGATACGCAGTATTTT
CDR3: CASSLNGGSTDTQYF

length: 15
size: .
D: .
V: TRBV6-1
J: TRBJ2-1
DNA: TGTGCCAGCAGTGAAGTAGAGCTGAACTACAATGAGCAGTTCTTC
CDR3: CASSEVELNYNEQFF

length: 16
size: .
D: .
V: TRBV10-2
J: TRBJ2-1
DNA: TGCGCCAGCAGTGAAGTGGAACAGGTCCCCTACAATGAGCAGTTCTTC
CDR3: CASSEVEQVPYNEQFF

length: 13
size: .
D: .
V: TRBV29-1
J: TRBJ2-3
DNA: TGCAGCGTTGAATACTCTGGTGCATGGACGCAGTATTTT
CDR3: CSVEYSGAWTQYF

length: 14
size: .
D: TRBD2
V: TRBV19
J: TRBJ2-1
DNA: TGTGCCAGCGCCGGGACTAGTTCTTTCAATGAGCAGTTCTTC
CDR3: CASAGTSSFNEQFF

length: 15
size: once
D: TRBD1
V: TRBV19
J: TRBJ2-1
DNA: TGTGCCAGTAGTCGGGACAGGGGTTTTTCCAATGAGCAGTTCTTC
CDR3: CASSRDRGFSNEQFF

length: 14
size: .
D: .
V: TRBV19
J: TRBJ2-6
DNA: TGTGCCAGTAGCGACAGGTCTGGGGCCAACGTCCTGACTTTC
CDR3: CASSDRSGANVLTF

length: 12
size: .
D: TRBD1
V: TRBV29-1
J: TRBJ2-7
DNA: TGCAGCGCTCAGACAGGGACCTACGAGCAGTACTTC
CDR3: CSAQTGTYEQYF

length: 12
size: .
D: .
V: TRBV13
J: TRBJ2-3
DNA: TGTGCCAGCAGCATCCTCACAGATACGCAGTATTTT
CDR3: CASSILTDTQYF